This TCR beta chain stems from a study of cytomegalovirus exposure and HLA in healthy donors. Findings of the study overall: Productive status was seen about 90% or about 30% of the time for most TCR beta V segments in an earlier analysis.

Germline CDR1 and CDR2: SGHDN and FVKESK. The CDR3 covers 16 residues. Between the trimmed V and J ends, which lost 4 bases and 3 bases, there was a span of 18 bases. A note on this clone: Its antigen is unknown.

With 60 Vbeta and 13 Jbeta primers, the PCR was carried out. The data were produced by immunoSEQ multiplex PCR, yet TCRdb's version contains in-frame clones alone and is incomplete. The sample comprises around 98,000 clones, approximately 79% of which are singletons, and about 3.8% rests with the top ten. This TCR derives from a woman between 40 and 50 years old in good health and CMV-seronegative. The sequenced sample was PBMCs. The chain recombines TRBV14 with TRBJ1-1, with D perhaps TRBD1 (5 bases). For the CDR3, the DNA is TGTGCCAGCAGCCTCGTGGGGGAGGGGAGATACACTGAAGCTTTCTTT. Protein: CASSLVGEGRYTEAFF.